The sequence of this T cell receptor beta chain was determined in a study of blood T cells in healthy people across ages. Overall study context: About one barcoded beta molecule per two T cells was captured by template switching.

Trimming stripped 6 bases from V and 5 bases from J, with 13 bases between. Germline V gives CDR1 SGHVS, CDR2 FQNEAQ. The CDR3 contains 13 residues. The second PCR ran about 6 to 11 cycles with a sample-barcoded 5' primer and J-beta primers. The template-switch adaptor, which had 12 random nucleotides, put a tag on each cDNA molecule. TCRdb re-called the 5' RACE reads through MiXCR, storing one row per CDR3 protein. The repertoire holds roughly 640,000 distinct CDR3 sequences, with approximately 30% as singletons. This TCR derives from a woman of 80 years or more in good health. Input material: blood. The chain uses TRBV7-8 and TRBJ1-1; D is unclear. CDR3 nucleotide sequence: TGTGCCAGCAGTTCTATAAGAGGGACTGAAGCTTTCTTT. It codes for CASSSIRGTEAFF.